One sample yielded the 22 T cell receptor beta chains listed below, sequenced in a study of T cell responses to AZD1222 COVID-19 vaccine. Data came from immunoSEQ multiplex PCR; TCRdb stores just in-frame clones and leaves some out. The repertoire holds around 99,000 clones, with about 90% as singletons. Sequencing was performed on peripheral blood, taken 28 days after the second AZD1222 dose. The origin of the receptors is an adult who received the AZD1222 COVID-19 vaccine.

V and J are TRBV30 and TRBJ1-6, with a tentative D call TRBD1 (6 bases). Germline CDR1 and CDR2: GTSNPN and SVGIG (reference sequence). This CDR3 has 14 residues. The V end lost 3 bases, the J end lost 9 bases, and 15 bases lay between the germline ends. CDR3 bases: TGTGCCTGGAGGTCCTCCCGGGGGCTTTCACCCCTCCACTTT. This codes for CAWRSSRGLSPLHF.

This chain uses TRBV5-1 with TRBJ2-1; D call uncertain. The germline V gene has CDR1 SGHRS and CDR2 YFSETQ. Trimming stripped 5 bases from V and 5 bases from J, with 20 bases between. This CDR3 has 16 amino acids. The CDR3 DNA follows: TGCGCCAGCAGTTCTAGGACGTCCGGCCCTAACAATGAGCAGTTCTTC. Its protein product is CASSSRTSGPNNEQFF.

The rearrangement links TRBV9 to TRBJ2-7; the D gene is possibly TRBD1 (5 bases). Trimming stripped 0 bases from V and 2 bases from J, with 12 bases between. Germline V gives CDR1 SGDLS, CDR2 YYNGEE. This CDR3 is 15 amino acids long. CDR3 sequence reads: CASSVGQGGPYEQYF. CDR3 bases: TGTGCCAGCAGCGTAGGCCAGGGTGGACCCTACGAGCAGTACTTC. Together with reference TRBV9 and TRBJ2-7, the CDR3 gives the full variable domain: DSGVTQTPKHLITATGQRVTLRCSPRSGDLSVYWYQQSLDQGLQFLIQYYNGEERAKGNILERFSAQQFPDLHSELNLSSLELGDSALYFCASSVGQGGPYEQYFGPGTRLTVT.

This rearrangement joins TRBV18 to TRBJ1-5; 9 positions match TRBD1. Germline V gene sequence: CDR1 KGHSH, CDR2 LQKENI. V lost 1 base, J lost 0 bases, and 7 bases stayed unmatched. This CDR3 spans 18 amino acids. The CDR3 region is CASSPLGQGLSSNQPQHF. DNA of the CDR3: TGTGCCAGCTCACCACTGGGACAGGGACTTTCTAGCAATCAGCCCCAGCATTTT.

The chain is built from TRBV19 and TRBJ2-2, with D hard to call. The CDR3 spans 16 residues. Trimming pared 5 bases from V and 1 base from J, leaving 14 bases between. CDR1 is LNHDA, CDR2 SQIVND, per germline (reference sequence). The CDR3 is CASSPLERVNTGELFF. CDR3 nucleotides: TGTGCCAGTAGTCCCCTCGAAAGGGTGAACACCGGGGAGCTGTTTTTT.

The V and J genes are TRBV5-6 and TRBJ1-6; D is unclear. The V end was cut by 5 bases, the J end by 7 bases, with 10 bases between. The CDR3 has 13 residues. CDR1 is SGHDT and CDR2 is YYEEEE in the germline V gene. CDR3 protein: CASSNLGNSPLHF. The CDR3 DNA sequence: TGTGCCAGCAGTAACTTAGGAAATTCACCCCTCCACTTT.

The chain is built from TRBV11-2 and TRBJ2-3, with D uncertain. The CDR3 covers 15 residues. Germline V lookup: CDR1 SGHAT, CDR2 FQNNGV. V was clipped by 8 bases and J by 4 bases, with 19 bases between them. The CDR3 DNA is TGTGCCAGCCAGATTTCATTAGTGGCAGCAGATACGCAGTATTTT. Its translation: CASQISLVAADTQYF.

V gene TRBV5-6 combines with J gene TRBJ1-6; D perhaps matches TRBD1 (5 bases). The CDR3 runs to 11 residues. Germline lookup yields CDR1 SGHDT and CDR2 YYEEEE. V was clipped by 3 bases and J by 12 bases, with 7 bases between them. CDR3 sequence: CASSWGGPLHF. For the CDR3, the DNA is TGTGCCAGCAGCTGGGGGGGACCCCTCCACTTT. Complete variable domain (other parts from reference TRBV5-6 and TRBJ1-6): DAGVTQSPTHLIKTRGQQVTLRCSPKSGHDTVSWYQQALGQGPQFIFQYYEEEERQRGNFPDRFSGHQFPNYSSELNVNALLLGDSALYLCASSWGGPLHFGNGTRLTVT.

The CDR3 region is CASSQDRPGRNGYTF. CDR3 coding DNA: TGTGCCAGCAGCCAAGATCGGCCGGGGAGGAATGGCTACACCTTC. This chain connects TRBV3-1 (or the pseudogene TRBV3-2) to TRBJ1-2; D not resolved. V gave up 0 bases and J gave up 6 bases, with 14 bases separating them. This CDR3 comprises 15 residues. CDR1 LGHDT and CDR2 YNNKEL come from the germline V gene (reference sequence).

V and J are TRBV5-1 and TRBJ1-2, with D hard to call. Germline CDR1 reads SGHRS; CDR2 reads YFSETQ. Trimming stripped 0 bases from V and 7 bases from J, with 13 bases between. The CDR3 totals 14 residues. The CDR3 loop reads CASSLESGLRGYTF. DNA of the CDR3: TGCGCCAGCAGCTTGGAGTCAGGTTTACGTGGCTACACCTTC. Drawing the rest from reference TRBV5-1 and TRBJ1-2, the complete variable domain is KAGVTQTPRYLIKTRGQQVTLSCSPISGHRSVSWYQQTPGQGLQFLFEYFSETQRNKGNFPGRFSGRQFSNSRSEMNVSTLELGDSALYLCASSLESGLRGYTFGSGTRLTVV.

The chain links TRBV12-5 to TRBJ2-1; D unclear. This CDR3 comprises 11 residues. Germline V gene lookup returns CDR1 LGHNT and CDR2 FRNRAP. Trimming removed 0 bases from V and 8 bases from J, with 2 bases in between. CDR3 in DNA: TGTGCTAGTGGTTTGGTCGATGAGCAGTTCTTC. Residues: CASGLVDEQFF.

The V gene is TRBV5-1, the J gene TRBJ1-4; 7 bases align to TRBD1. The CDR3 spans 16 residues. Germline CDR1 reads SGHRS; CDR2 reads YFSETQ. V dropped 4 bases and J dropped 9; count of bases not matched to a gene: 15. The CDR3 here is CASSPAGGGNDKKLFF. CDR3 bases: TGCGCCAGCAGCCCGGCAGGAGGGGGCAACGACAAAAAACTGTTTTTT. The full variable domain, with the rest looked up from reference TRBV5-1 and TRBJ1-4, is KAGVTQTPRYLIKTRGQQVTLSCSPISGHRSVSWYQQTPGQGLQFLFEYFSETQRNKGNFPGRFSGRQFSNSRSEMNVSTLELGDSALYLCASSPAGGGNDKKLFFGSGTQLSVL.

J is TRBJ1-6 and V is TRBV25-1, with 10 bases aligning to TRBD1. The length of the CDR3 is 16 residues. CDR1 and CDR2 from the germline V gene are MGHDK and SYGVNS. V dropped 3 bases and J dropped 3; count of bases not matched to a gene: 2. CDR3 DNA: TGTGCCAGCAGTGATGGGGACAGGGGCTATAATTCACCCCTCCACTTT. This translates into CASSDGDRGYNSPLHF. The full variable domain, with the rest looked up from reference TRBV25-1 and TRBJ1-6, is EADIYQTPRYLVIGTGKKITLECSQTMGHDKMYWYQQDPGMELHLIHYSYGVNSTEKGDLSSESTVSRIRTEHFPLTLESARPSHTSQYLCASSDGDRGYNSPLHFGNGTRLTVT.

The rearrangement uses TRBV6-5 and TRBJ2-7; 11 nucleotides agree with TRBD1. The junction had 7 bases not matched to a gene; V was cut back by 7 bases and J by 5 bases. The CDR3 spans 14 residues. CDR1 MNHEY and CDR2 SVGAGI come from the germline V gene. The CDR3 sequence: CASIRDRGFDEQYF. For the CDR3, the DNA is TGTGCCAGCATCCGGGACAGGGGGTTCGACGAGCAGTACTTC.

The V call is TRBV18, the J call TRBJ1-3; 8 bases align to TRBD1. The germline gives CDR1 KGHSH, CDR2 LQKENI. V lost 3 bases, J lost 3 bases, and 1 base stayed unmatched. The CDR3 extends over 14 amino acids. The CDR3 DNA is TGTGCCAGCTCACCCGGACAGGGTGGAAACACCATATATTTT. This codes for CASSPGQGGNTIYF. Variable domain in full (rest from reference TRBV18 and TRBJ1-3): NAGVMQNPRHLVRRRGQEARLRCSPMKGHSHVYWYRQLPEEGLKFMVYLQKENIIDESGMPKERFSAEFPKEGPSILRIQQVVRGDSAAYFCASSPGQGGNTIYFGEGSWLTVV.

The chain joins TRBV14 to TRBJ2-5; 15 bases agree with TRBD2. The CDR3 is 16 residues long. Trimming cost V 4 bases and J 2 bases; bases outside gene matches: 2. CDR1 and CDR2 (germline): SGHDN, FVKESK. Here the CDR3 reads CASSPGLAGGQETQYF. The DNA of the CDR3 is TGTGCCAGCAGCCCAGGACTAGCGGGGGGGCAAGAGACCCAGTACTTC. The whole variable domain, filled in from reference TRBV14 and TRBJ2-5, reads EAGVTQFPSHSVIEKGQTVTLRCDPISGHDNLYWYRRVMGKEIKFLLHFVKESKQDESGMPNNRFLAERTGGTYSTLKVQPAELEDSGVYFCASSPGLAGGQETQYFGPGTRLLVL.

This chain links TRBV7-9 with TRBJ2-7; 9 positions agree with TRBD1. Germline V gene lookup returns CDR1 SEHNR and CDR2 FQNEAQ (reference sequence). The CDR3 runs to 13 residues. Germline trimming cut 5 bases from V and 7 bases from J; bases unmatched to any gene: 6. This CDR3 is CASSQQGAREQYF. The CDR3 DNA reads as TGTGCCAGCAGCCAACAGGGGGCGCGGGAGCAGTACTTC.

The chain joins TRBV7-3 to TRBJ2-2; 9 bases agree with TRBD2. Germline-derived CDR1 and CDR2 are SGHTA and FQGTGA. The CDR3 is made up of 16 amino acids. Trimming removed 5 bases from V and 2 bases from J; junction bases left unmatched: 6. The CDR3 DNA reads TGTGCCAGCAGCAAGAGTAGCGGGGGTAACACCGGGGAGCTGTTTTTT. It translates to CASSKSSGGNTGELFF.

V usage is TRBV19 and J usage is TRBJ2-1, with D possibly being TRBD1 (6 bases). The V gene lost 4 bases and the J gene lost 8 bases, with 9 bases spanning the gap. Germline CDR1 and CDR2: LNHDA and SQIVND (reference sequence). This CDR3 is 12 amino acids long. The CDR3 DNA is TGTGCCAGTAGTAACAACAGGGATGAGCAGTTCTTC. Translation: CASSNNRDEQFF.

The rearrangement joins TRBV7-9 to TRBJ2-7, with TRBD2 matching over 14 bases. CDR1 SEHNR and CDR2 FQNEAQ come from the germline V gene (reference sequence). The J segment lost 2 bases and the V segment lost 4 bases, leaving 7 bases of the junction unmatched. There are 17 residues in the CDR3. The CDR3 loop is CASSWTSGGTRTYEQYF. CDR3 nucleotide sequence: TGTGCCAGCAGCTGGACTAGCGGGGGGACGCGAACCTACGAGCAGTACTTC. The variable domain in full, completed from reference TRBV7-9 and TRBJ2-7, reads DTGVSQNPRHKITKRGQNVTFRCDPISEHNRLYWYRQTLGQGPEFLTYFQNEAQLEKSRLLSDRFSAERPKGSFSTLEIQRTEQGDSAMYLCASSWTSGGTRTYEQYFGPGTRLTVT.

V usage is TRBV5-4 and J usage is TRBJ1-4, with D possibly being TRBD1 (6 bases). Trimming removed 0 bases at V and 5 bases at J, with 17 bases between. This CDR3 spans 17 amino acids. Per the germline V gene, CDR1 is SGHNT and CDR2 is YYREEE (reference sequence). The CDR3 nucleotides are TGTGCCAGCAGCTTGGGGGCTCGGGGACAACTGAATGAAAAACTGTTTTTT. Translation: CASSLGARGQLNEKLFF.

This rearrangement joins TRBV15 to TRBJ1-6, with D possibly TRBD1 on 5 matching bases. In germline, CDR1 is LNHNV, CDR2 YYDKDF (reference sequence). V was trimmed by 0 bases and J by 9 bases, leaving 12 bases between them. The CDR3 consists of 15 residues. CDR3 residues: CATSRDLGRASPLHF. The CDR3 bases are TGTGCCACCAGCAGAGATCTGGGCAGGGCTTCACCCCTCCACTTT.